This entry lists 9 T cell receptor beta chains sequenced from one sample in a study of OX40 agonist ivuxolimab in advanced cancers. Using immunoSEQ multiplex PCR, the repertoire was profiled, and TCRdb retains in-frame clones only, with some absent. The data hold over 55,000 clones, with approximately 90% observed a single time. The specimen comprised CD4+ or CD8+ T cells sorted from blood, sampled in a trial of the OX40 agonist ivuxolimab. These receptors all stem from an adult with an advanced solid tumor such as melanoma, head and neck, liver or kidney cancer.

The CDR3, as DNA: TGTGCCTGGATCAGGGGAGCTGGGGACACTGAAGCTTTCTTT. Its protein is CAWIRGAGDTEAFF. This chain joins TRBV30 and TRBJ1-1; the D gene is possibly TRBD1 (6 bases). The CDR3 totals 14 residues. Germline CDR1 GTSNPN, CDR2 SVGIG (reference sequence). V shed 4 bases and J shed 3 bases, with 15 bases lying between them.

The chain carries TRBV6-4 and TRBJ2-1; D perhaps matches TRBD2 (6 bases). Germline lookup yields CDR1 MRHNA and CDR2 SNTAGT. Trimming removed 3 bases from V and 1 base from J, with 10 bases in between. This CDR3 spans 15 amino acids. DNA of the CDR3: TGTGCCAGCAGTGATGCGGGGTGGTCCTACAATGAGCAGTTCTTC. It specifies CASSDAGWSYNEQFF.

This clone was detected once. This chain joins TRBV5-1 and TRBJ2-3; the D is unclear. The CDR3 loop spans 15 amino acids. In germline, CDR1 is SGHRS, CDR2 YFSETQ. V gave up 5 bases and J gave up 1 base, with 14 bases separating them. CDR3 nucleotide sequence: TGCGCCAGCAGATGGACGGTTTCAGGCACAGATACGCAGTATTTT. This gives the protein CASRWTVSGTDTQYF. Drawing the rest from reference TRBV5-1 and TRBJ2-3, the complete variable domain is KAGVTQTPRYLIKTRGQQVTLSCSPISGHRSVSWYQQTPGQGLQFLFEYFSETQRNKGNFPGRFSGRQFSNSRSEMNVSTLELGDSALYLCASRWTVSGTDTQYFGPGTRLTVL.

V gene TRBV28 combines with J gene TRBJ2-7; TRBD1 aligns across 7 bases. V shed 5 bases, J shed 5 bases, and the junction held 12 bases outside the gene matches. The CDR3 has 15 residues. Germline CDR1 and CDR2: MDHEN and SYDVKM. The DNA of the CDR3 is TGTGCCAGCAGTCTATTCTCACAGGGGTTCCACGAGCAGTACTTC. The encoded protein is CASSLFSQGFHEQYF.

The CDR3 DNA reads as TGTGCCAGCAGTTATCTAGCTAACTATGGCTACACCTTC. The encoded protein is CASSYLANYGYTF. The chain couples TRBV6-5 to TRBJ1-2; D is ambiguous. Germline-derived CDR1 and CDR2 are MNHEY and SVGAGI. Trimming cost V 3 bases and J 0 bases, with 5 bases left between them. The CDR3 has 13 amino acids.

This clone has just one count. The V call is TRBV18, the J call TRBJ2-7; 8 bases agree with TRBD1. CDR1 KGHSH and CDR2 LQKENI come from the germline V gene. V lost 6 bases, J lost 3 bases, and 7 bases stayed unmatched. CDR3 length equals 14 residues. The CDR3 nucleotides are TGTGCCAGCTCGTCACAGGGGGGCAACTACGAGCAGTACTTC. It yields the protein CASSSQGGNYEQYF.

The V and J genes are TRBV11-2 and TRBJ1-1, with unresolved D. Between the trimmed V and J ends, which lost 3 bases and 2 bases, there was a span of 10 bases. CDR3 length: 14 residues. Germline lookup yields CDR1 SGHAT and CDR2 FQNNGV. CDR3 amino acids: CASSFSGVNTEAFF. In nucleotides, the CDR3 is TGTGCCAGCAGCTTTTCTGGAGTCAACACTGAAGCTTTCTTT.

CDR3 nucleotides: TGTGCCTGGAGTGTACAAACCCGTGAGAGAAGCGGGAGGGCTAAGCAGTTCTTC. Translation gives CAWSVQTRERSGRAKQFF. The chain links TRBV30 to TRBJ2-1; 10 nucleotides agree with TRBD2. V shed 0 bases, J shed 11 bases, and the junction held 19 bases outside the gene matches. The CDR3 sequence is 18 residues long. CDR1 is GTSNPN and CDR2 is SVGIG in the germline V gene (reference sequence). Full variable domain (outside the CDR3, taken from reference TRBV30 and TRBJ2-1): SQTIHQWPATLVQPVGSPLSLECTVEGTSNPNLYWYRQAAGRGLQLLFYSVGIGQISSEVPQNLSASRPQDRQFILSSKKLLLSDSGFYLCAWSVQTRERSGRAKQFFGPGTRLTVL.

J is TRBJ2-1 and V is TRBV5-1; D unresolved. The CDR3 is 14 amino acids. V was trimmed by 4 bases and J by 5 bases, leaving 13 bases between them. Germline lookup yields CDR1 SGHRS and CDR2 YFSETQ. The CDR3 spells CASSPQDGDNEQFF. The CDR3 DNA follows: TGCGCCAGCAGCCCTCAGGACGGAGACAATGAGCAGTTCTTC.